The 21 T cell receptor beta chains below were found in one sample sequenced in a study of patients and donors after allogeneic stem cell transplantation. TCRdb passed the RT-PCR reads through MiXCR, listing each CDR3 protein once. The repertoire holds 400,000 to 500,000 distinct CDR3 sequences, with approximately 16% as singletons. The sequencing sample was made of blood, either unsorted or a sorted T cell fraction (not recorded which). These receptors originate from a human donor who was either an allogeneic HSCT recipient or a stem cell or donor lymphocyte infusion donor (not recorded which). It is not recorded whose cells these are; they may come from a transplant donor.

This sequence joins TRBV2 and TRBJ1-4, with D possibly being TRBD1 (6 bases). V shed 1 base and J shed 3 bases, with 18 bases lying between them. The CDR3 length is 18 residues. CDR1 and CDR2 from the germline V gene are SNHLY and FYNNEI. The CDR3 DNA reads as TGTGCCAGCAGTGAAGTTCGACAAAACAGGGCCCCTAATGAAAAACTGTTTTTT. Translating it yields CASSEVRQNRAPNEKLFF.

The chain joins TRBV4-1 to TRBJ2-5; 11 nucleotides line up with TRBD2. The V gene's germline CDR1 is MGHRA and CDR2 YSYEKL. J gave up 4 bases and V 2 bases, and 3 bases lay outside the gene matches. The CDR3 loop spans 15 amino acids. The CDR3 sequence: CASSQTGLAGETQYF. DNA of the CDR3: TGCGCCAGCAGCCAAACCGGACTAGCGGGAGAGACCCAGTACTTC.

The V and J genes are TRBV29-1 and TRBJ1-2, with 9 bases fitting TRBD1. The germline gives CDR1 SQVTM, CDR2 ANQGSEA. V trimming: 6 bases; J trimming: 8 bases; junction bases outside the gene matches: 10. The CDR3 consists of 13 residues. CDR3 coding DNA: TGCAGCGTGGCACGGGAAGGGACAGGGGGCTACACCTTC. Residues: CSVAREGTGGYTF. Filled out from reference TRBV29-1 and TRBJ1-2, the complete variable domain reads SAVISQKPSRDICQRGTSLTIQCQVDSQVTMMFWYRQQPGQSLTLIATANQGSEATYESGFVIDKFPISRPNLTFSTLTVSNMSPEDSSIYLCSVAREGTGGYTFGSGTRLTVV.

This clonotype was detected only a few times. The chain recombines TRBV6-6 with TRBJ2-1; D uncertain. Germline values: CDR1 MNHNY, CDR2 SVGAGI (reference sequence). V gave up 3 bases and J gave up 7 bases, with 7 bases separating them. This CDR3 contains 12 residues. The CDR3 is CASSYGLNEQFF. CDR3 nucleotides: TGTGCCAGCAGTTATGGTTTAAATGAGCAGTTCTTC.

V and J are TRBV4-2 and TRBJ1-1; weak D call: TRBD1 (5 bases). Trimming removed 4 bases at V and 3 bases at J, with 15 bases between. CDR3 length equals 15 residues. CDR1 and CDR2 from the germline V gene are LGHNA and YNFKEQ. The CDR3 is CASSPLAGRDTEAFF. The CDR3 nucleotides read TGTGCCAGCAGCCCGCTGGCGGGGCGGGACACTGAAGCTTTCTTT.

Only a few counts were recorded for this clonotype. J is TRBJ2-7 and V is TRBV20-1; D possibly corresponds to TRBD2 (5 bases). Trimming took off 1 base at V and 2 bases at J, with 12 bases between the two ends. The length of the CDR3 is 14 residues. In germline, CDR1 is DFQATT, CDR2 SNEGSKA (reference sequence). This CDR3 reads CSARGGVGAYEQYF. CDR3 DNA sequence: TGCAGTGCTAGAGGGGGTGTCGGGGCCTACGAGCAGTACTTC.

CDR3 amino acids: CASSVSGGTSYTDTQYF. In DNA, the CDR3 is TGTGCCAGCAGTGTTAGCGGGGGGACCTCTTACACAGATACGCAGTATTTT. The V call is TRBV27, the J call TRBJ2-3; TRBD2 agrees at 10 bases. The CDR3 extends over 17 amino acids. The germline gives CDR1 MNHEY, CDR2 SMNVEV (reference sequence). The V segment lost 5 bases and the J segment 2 bases; nucleotides outside the gene matches: 10.

There are a few counts of this clonotype. This sequence joins TRBV6-2 or TRBV6-3 and TRBJ1-1; no definite D call. V shed 10 bases and J shed 10 bases, with 13 bases lying between them. The CDR3 has 10 residues. Germline-derived CDR1 and CDR2 are MNHEY and SVGEGT. CDR3 residues: CATGKDLAFF. The CDR3 DNA follows: TGTGCCACGGGGAAGGATTTAGCTTTCTTT.

This clonotype has just a few counts. V gene TRBV11-2 combines with J gene TRBJ1-5, with 9 bases fitting TRBD1. V was pared by 1 base and J by 5 bases, with 3 bases of the junction left unmatched. Germline V gene lookup returns CDR1 SGHAT and CDR2 FQNNGV. The CDR3 is 15 residues long. CDR3 bases: TGTGCCAGCAGCTTAGGGGACAGGGCGGATCAGCCCCAGCATTTT. This gives the protein CASSLGDRADQPQHF.

A few counts support this clonotype. V usage is TRBV7-2 and J usage is TRBJ2-3; the D is unclear. CDR1 is SGHTA, CDR2 FQGNSA, per germline. The V end lost 3 bases, the J end lost 0 bases, and 7 bases lay between the germline ends. CDR3 length: 14 residues. CDR3 sequence reads: CASSFLLSTDTQYF. The CDR3 bases are TGTGCCAGCAGCTTTCTATTGAGCACAGATACGCAGTATTTT.

The table lists this clonotype with a few counts. V and J are TRBV5-1 and TRBJ2-1, with a weak D call TRBD1 (5 bases). The CDR3 extends over 13 amino acids. The V gene's germline CDR1 is SGHRS and CDR2 YFSETQ. Trimming took 1 base from V and 4 from J, leaving 6 bases between them. CDR3 sequence: CASSLRQYNEQFF. CDR3 DNA sequence: TGCGCCAGCAGCTTGAGACAGTACAATGAGCAGTTCTTC.

There are a few counts of this clonotype. This sequence joins TRBV2 and TRBJ2-1; 7 bases agree with TRBD1. CDR3 length: 13 residues. Per germline, CDR1 SNHLY and CDR2 FYNNEI. V lost 8 bases, J lost 5 bases, and 6 bases stayed unmatched. The CDR3 DNA sequence: TGTGCCAGCCGATTGGACAGGAACAATGAGCAGTTCTTC. Protein product: CASRLDRNNEQFF.

The J gene is TRBJ2-6, the V gene TRBV20-1; D possibly corresponds to TRBD2 (5 bases). The CDR3 has 15 residues. Between the trimmed V and J ends, which lost 6 bases and 0 bases, there was a span of 12 bases. CDR1 and CDR2 (germline): DFQATT, SNEGSKA (reference sequence). The CDR3 nucleotides are TGCAGTGCCGCGCCGGGGAGCTCTGGGGCCAACGTCCTGACTTTC. Translating gives CSAAPGSSGANVLTF.

The CDR3 region is CASSQVLGGYSNQPQHF. The CDR3 DNA follows: TGCGCCAGCAGCCAAGTTCTAGGGGGCTACAGCAATCAGCCCCAGCATTTT. The gene calls are TRBV4-1 and TRBJ1-5; 7 bases fit TRBD1. With V trimmed by 1 base and J by 1 base, 7 bases remained unmatched. The CDR3 is 17 residues long. Germline CDR1 MGHRA, CDR2 YSYEKL.

At least ten counts were recorded for this clonotype. The V and J genes are TRBV5-1 and TRBJ1-2, with D tentatively TRBD1 (6 bases). V gave up 3 bases and J gave up 4 bases, with 16 bases separating them. The CDR3 has 15 amino acids. CDR1 and CDR2 (germline): SGHRS, YFSETQ. The CDR3 is CASSSGGTSGYGYTF. CDR3 in DNA: TGCGCCAGCAGCTCGGGGGGGACATCCGGCTATGGCTACACCTTC.

The chain couples TRBV7-9 to TRBJ2-3; 7 positions match TRBD2. The CDR3 sequence is 16 residues long. Germline loops: CDR1 SEHNR, CDR2 FQNEAQ (reference sequence). J gave up 2 bases and V 2 bases, and 7 bases lay outside the gene matches. CDR3 coding DNA: TGTGCCAGCAGCTTACTTATCGGGGGGTCCACAGATACGCAGTATTTT. This sequence encodes CASSLLIGGSTDTQYF.

The V gene is TRBV3-1, the J gene TRBJ2-7; D unclear. The V and J ends lost 0 bases and 2 bases respectively, with 8 bases between them. This CDR3 is 14 amino acids long. Germline V CDR1 and CDR2: LGHDT, YNNKEL (reference sequence). The CDR3 sequence is CASSQEDGPYEQYF. The CDR3 DNA is TGTGCCAGCAGCCAAGAGGACGGACCCTACGAGCAGTACTTC.

In its sample, this clonotype was seen many times. This chain uses TRBV6-1 with TRBJ1-1, with D maybe TRBD1 (6 bases). V lost 6 bases, J lost 11 bases, and 19 bases lay in between. The germline gives CDR1 MNHNS, CDR2 SASEGT. The CDR3 has 13 residues. The CDR3: CASSRSRGTTAFF. The CDR3 DNA follows: TGTGCCAGCAGCCGTTCAAGGGGGACCACCGCTTTCTTT.

The table lists this clonotype with many counts. The genes are TRBV4-1 and TRBJ1-2, with a possible D match to TRBD1 (6 bases). CDR3 size: 14 residues. V was cut by 4 bases and J by 3 bases, with 12 bases left in between. Germline V gene sequence: CDR1 MGHRA, CDR2 YSYEKL. This CDR3 reads CASSRPGGYYGYTF. CDR3 nucleotide sequence: TGCGCCAGCAGCCGGCCCGGGGGCTACTATGGCTACACCTTC.

This clonotype was seen only a few times. The gene calls are TRBV20-1 and TRBJ2-3, with D perhaps being TRBD1 or TRBD2 (5 bases each). The CDR3 has 13 residues. V was shortened by 2 bases and J by 3 bases, with 9 bases between the two germline ends. CDR1 DFQATT and CDR2 SNEGSKA come from the germline V gene (reference sequence). CDR3 in amino acids: CSARQGGTDTQYF. CDR3 sequence (DNA): TGCAGTGCTAGACAGGGCGGGACAGATACGCAGTATTTT.

This clonotype was found many times. The gene calls are TRBV5-1 and TRBJ2-2; D gene unclear. The CDR3 loop spans 16 amino acids. Germline lookup yields CDR1 SGHRS and CDR2 YFSETQ. Trimming took off 0 bases at V and 0 bases at J, with 9 bases between the two ends. The DNA for the CDR3 is TGCGCCAGCAGCTTGGGGGTCTACCCGAACACCGGGGAGCTGTTTTTT. As protein: CASSLGVYPNTGELFF.